What follows are 11 T cell receptor beta chains derived from one specimen sequenced in a study of T cells in Graves' hyperthyroidism and ophthalmopathy. Template material for amplifying TCR beta CDR3 regions consisted of RNA transcripts. HTBI primers were employed in a first-round RT-PCR of the TCR CDR3. From the multiplex PCR reads, TCRdb called clonotypes with MiXCR, one entry per CDR3 protein. Altogether around 300,000 distinct CDR3 sequences are present, roughly 20% being singletons, with the ten largest covering under 45%. The sample consisted of blood. Receptors originate from a man aged 50-59 years with Graves' ophthalmopathy.

This clonotype was seen ten or more times. The rearrangement joins TRBV20-1 to TRBJ2-5; D may be TRBD2 (6 bases). Per the germline V gene, CDR1 is DFQATT and CDR2 is SNEGSKA (reference sequence). This CDR3 is 14 amino acids long. The germline V and J ends were trimmed by 6 bases and 7 bases, with 21 bases remaining between them. The CDR3 loop is CSAPRDSSDVTQYF. In nucleotides, the CDR3 is TGCAGTGCCCCCAGGGACTCTAGTGATGTGACCCAGTACTTC.

This clonotype has at least ten counts. The chain is built from TRBV6-2 or TRBV6-3 and TRBJ1-5, with D possibly matching TRBD1 (6 bases). The CDR3 runs to 17 residues. Per germline, CDR1 MNHEY and CDR2 SVGEGT. With 8 bases removed from V and 0 bases from J, the gap between germline ends came to 20 bases. The CDR3 spells CASHNRDTLYSNQPQHF. For the CDR3, the DNA is TGTGCCAGCCACAATCGGGACACCCTATATAGCAATCAGCCCCAGCATTTT.

This clonotype was seen at least ten times. The chain couples TRBV12-3 or TRBV12-4 to TRBJ2-7; 8 bases align to TRBD2. Trimming removed 2 bases from V and 2 bases from J; junction bases left unmatched: 5. The CDR3 sequence is 15 residues long. CDR3 region: CASSLSSGFPYEQYF. CDR3 coding DNA: TGTGCCAGCAGTTTATCTAGCGGGTTTCCCTACGAGCAGTACTTC.

This clonotype has at least ten counts. The chain links TRBV12-3 or TRBV12-4 to TRBJ2-2; possibly TRBD2 for D (5 bases). The ends were cut back, 6 bases at V and 5 bases at J, with 16 bases in the middle. The CDR3 is made up of 15 amino acids. The CDR3 sequence is CASSSPGVRTGELFF. The CDR3 DNA follows: TGTGCCAGCAGCTCTCCCGGGGTCCGGACCGGGGAGCTGTTTTTT.

This clonotype was observed a handful of times. V usage is TRBV5-1 and J usage is TRBJ2-3; 8 bases align to TRBD1. The ends lost 0 bases at V and 4 bases at J; junction bases unmatched: 4. The CDR3 covers 15 residues. Germline V gene lookup returns CDR1 SGHRS and CDR2 YFSETQ. The CDR3 coding sequence is TGCGCCAGCAGCTTGGGACAGGGGATCGCAGATACGCAGTATTTT. Translating it yields CASSLGQGIADTQYF.

This clonotype was counted at least ten times. CDR3 DNA: TGTGCCAGCAGTGAATTGATGCAGGGAAATCAGCCCCAGCATTTT. Translating it yields CASSELMQGNQPQHF. The chain employs TRBV6-1 and TRBJ1-5, with D perhaps matching TRBD1 (5 bases). In germline, CDR1 is MNHNS, CDR2 SASEGT. The V end lost 2 bases, the J end lost 4 bases, and 12 bases lay between the germline ends. The CDR3 contains 15 residues.

This clonotype was counted between two and nine times. The chain carries TRBV20-1 and TRBJ2-3; TRBD2 aligns across 11 bases. Germline loops: CDR1 DFQATT, CDR2 SNEGSKA (reference sequence). V lost 6 bases, J lost 2 bases, and 7 bases stayed unmatched. The CDR3 covers 15 residues. CDR3 residues: CSAQRLAGITDTQYF. DNA for the CDR3: TGCAGTGCCCAAAGACTAGCGGGAATCACAGATACGCAGTATTTT.

The V call is TRBV18, the J call TRBJ1-2; TRBD1 might be the D (6 bases). The CDR3 is 14 residues long. V lost 0 bases to trimming and J lost 7 bases, with 12 bases between them. From germline, CDR1 is KGHSH and CDR2 LQKENI. In DNA, the CDR3 is TGTGCCAGCTCACCACCGAACAGGGCTTCTGGCTACACCTTC. It codes for CASSPPNRASGYTF. Looking up the rest from reference TRBV18 and TRBJ1-2 gives the full variable domain: NAGVMQNPRHLVRRRGQEARLRCSPMKGHSHVYWYRQLPEEGLKFMVYLQKENIIDESGMPKERFSAEFPKEGPSILRIQQVVRGDSAAYFCASSPPNRASGYTFGSGTRLTVV.

The gene calls are TRBV6-1 and TRBJ1-1; weak D call: TRBD1 (6 bases). The CDR3 loop spans 15 amino acids. Looked up from germline, CDR1 is MNHNS and CDR2 is SASEGT. V gave up 5 bases and J gave up 1 base, with 14 bases separating them. This CDR3 reads CASSPTLTGNTEAFF. In DNA, the CDR3 is TGTGCCAGCAGTCCCACCCTGACAGGGAACACTGAAGCTTTCTTT.

This clonotype was observed many times. The V and J genes are TRBV11-1 and TRBJ2-5; D is perhaps TRBD1 (5 bases). V was pared by 6 bases and J by 5 bases, with 19 bases between. The CDR3 runs to 15 residues. Looked up from germline, CDR1 is SGHAT and CDR2 is FQDESV (reference sequence). Here the CDR3 DNA reads TGTGCCAGCAGTCCCGATGAAGGGGCGAAGGAGACCCAGTACTTC. It translates to CASSPDEGAKETQYF.

This clonotype occurred a few times. The chain employs TRBV27 and TRBJ1-4, with unresolved D. CDR3 length: 14 amino acids. The germline V gene has CDR1 MNHEY and CDR2 SMNVEV (reference sequence). Trimming cost V 3 bases and J 7 bases, with 12 bases left between them. For the CDR3, the DNA is TGTGCCAGCAGTTTTGGAGGGATCGGTGAAAAACTGTTTTTT. This translates into CASSFGGIGEKLFF. Filled out from reference TRBV27 and TRBJ1-4, the complete variable domain reads EAQVTQNPRYLITVTGKKLTVTCSQNMNHEYMSWYRQDPGLGLRQIYYSMNVEVTDKGDVPEGYKVSRKEKRNFPLILESPSPNQTSLYFCASSFGGIGEKLFFGSGTQLSVL.